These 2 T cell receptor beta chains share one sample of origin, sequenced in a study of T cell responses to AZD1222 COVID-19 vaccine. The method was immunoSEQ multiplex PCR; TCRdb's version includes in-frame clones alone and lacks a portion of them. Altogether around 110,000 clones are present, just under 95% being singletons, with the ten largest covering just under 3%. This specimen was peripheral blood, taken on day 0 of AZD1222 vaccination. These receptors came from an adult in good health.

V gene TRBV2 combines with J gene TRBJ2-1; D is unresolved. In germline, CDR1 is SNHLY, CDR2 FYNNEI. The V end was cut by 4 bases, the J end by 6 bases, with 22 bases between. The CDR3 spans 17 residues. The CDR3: CASSVWGWDGSSNEQFF. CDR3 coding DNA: TGTGCCAGCAGTGTTTGGGGATGGGATGGATCTAGCAATGAGCAGTTCTTC. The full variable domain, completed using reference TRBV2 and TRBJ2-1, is EPEVTQTPSHQVTQMGQEVILRCVPISNHLYFYWYRQILGQKVEFLVSFYNNEISEKSEIFDDQFSVERPDGSNFTLKIRSTKLEDSAMYFCASSVWGWDGSSNEQFFGPGTRLTVL.

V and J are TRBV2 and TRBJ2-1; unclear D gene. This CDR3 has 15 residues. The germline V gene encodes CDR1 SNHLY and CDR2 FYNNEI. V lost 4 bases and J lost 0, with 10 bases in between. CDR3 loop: CASSGLLTSYNEQFF. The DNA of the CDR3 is TGTGCCAGCAGTGGGCTACTAACCTCCTACAATGAGCAGTTCTTC.